This T cell receptor beta chain derives from a study of cytomegalovirus exposure and HLA in healthy donors. This PCR relied on a set of 60 Vbeta primers and 13 Jbeta primers. Sequenced by immunoSEQ multiplex PCR; TCRdb stores in-frame clones only, minus some. Seen here are around 270,000 clones, 80% observed once, and the top ten hold around 0.33%. The CDR3 contains 15 residues. Between the trimmed V and J ends, which lost 1 base and 7 bases, there was a span of 13 bases. The germline V gene has CDR1 LGHNT and CDR2 FRNRAP. The chain recombines TRBV12-5 with TRBJ1-4; no reliable D call. The origin of this receptor is a girl aged 2-10 years in good health and CMV-seronegative. Sequenced input: PBMCs. CDR3 amino acids: CASGLAYPLSEKLFF. The CDR3 DNA reads as TGTGCTAGTGGTTTGGCCTACCCATTGAGTGAAAAACTGTTTTTT.